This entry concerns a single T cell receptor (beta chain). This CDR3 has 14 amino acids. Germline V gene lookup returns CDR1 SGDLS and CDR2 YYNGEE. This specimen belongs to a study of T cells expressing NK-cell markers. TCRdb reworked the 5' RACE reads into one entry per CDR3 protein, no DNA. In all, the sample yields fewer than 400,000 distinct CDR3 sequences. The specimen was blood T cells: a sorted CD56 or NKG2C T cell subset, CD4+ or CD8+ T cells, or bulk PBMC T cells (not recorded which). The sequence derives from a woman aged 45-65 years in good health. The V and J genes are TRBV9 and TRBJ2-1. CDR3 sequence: CASSVDAAYNEQFF.